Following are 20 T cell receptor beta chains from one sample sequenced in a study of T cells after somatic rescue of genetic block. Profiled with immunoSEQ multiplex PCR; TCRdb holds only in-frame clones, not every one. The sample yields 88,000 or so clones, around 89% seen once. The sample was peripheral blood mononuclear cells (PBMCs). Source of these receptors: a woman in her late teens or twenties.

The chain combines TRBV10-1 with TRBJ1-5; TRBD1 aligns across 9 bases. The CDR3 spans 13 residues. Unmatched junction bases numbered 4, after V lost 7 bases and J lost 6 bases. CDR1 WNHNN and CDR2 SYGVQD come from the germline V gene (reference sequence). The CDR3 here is CASTGTGLQPQHF. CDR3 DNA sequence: TGCGCCAGCACCGGGACAGGGCTTCAGCCCCAGCATTTT.

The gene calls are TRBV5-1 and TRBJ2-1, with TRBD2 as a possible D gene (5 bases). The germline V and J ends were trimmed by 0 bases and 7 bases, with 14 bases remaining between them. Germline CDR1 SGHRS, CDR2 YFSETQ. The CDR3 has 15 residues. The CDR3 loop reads CASSLAGLARNEQFF. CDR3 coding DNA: TGCGCCAGCAGCTTGGCCGGGCTAGCTAGGAATGAGCAGTTCTTC.

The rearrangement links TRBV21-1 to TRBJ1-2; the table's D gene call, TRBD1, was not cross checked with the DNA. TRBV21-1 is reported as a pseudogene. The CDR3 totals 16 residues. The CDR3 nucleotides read TGTGCCAGCAGCAAAGGTAGGGCAGGGTTTGGCTATGGCTACACCTTC. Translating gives CASSKGRAGFGYGYTF.

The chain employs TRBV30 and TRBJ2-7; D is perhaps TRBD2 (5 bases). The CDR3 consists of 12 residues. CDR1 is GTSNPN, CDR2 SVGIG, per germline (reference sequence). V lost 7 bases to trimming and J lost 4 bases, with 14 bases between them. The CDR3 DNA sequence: TGTGCCTTGGAGGAGGACGGGTACGAGCAGTACTTC. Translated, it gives CALEEDGYEQYF.

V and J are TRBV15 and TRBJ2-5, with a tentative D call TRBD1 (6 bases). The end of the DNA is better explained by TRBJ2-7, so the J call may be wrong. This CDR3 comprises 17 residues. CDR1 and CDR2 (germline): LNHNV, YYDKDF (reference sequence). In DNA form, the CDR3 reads TGTGCCACCAGCAGAATAACTCAGGGGCCGAGCTCCTACGAGCAGTACTTC. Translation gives CATSRITQGPSSYEQYF.

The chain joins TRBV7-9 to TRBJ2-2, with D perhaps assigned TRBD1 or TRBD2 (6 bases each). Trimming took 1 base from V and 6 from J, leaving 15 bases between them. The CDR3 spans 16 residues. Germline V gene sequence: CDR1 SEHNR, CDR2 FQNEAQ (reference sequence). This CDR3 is CASSLGGARSPGELFF. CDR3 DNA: TGTGCCAGCAGCTTAGGGGGGGCGCGAAGTCCCGGGGAGCTGTTTTTT.

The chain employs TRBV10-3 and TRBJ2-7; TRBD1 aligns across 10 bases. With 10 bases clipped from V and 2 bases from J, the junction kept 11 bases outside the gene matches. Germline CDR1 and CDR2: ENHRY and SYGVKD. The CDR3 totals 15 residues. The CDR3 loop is CATPAGTGDPYEQYF. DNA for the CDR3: TGTGCCACGCCTGCCGGGACAGGGGACCCCTACGAGCAGTACTTC.

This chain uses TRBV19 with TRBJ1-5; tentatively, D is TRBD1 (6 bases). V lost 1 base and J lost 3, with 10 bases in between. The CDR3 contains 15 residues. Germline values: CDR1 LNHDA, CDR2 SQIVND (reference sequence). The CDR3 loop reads CASSIVPGVNQPQHF. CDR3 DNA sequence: TGTGCCAGTAGTATAGTCCCAGGGGTCAATCAGCCCCAGCATTTT.

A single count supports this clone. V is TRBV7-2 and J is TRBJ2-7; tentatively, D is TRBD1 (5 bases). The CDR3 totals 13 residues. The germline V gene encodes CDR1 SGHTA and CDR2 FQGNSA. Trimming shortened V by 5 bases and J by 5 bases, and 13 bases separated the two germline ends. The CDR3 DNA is TGTGCCAGCAGCCCCAGGGTAAGAAACGAGCAGTACTTC. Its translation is CASSPRVRNEQYF.

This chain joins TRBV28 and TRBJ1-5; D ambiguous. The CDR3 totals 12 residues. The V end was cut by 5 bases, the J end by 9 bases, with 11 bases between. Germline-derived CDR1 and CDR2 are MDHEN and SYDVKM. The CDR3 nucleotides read TGTGCCAGCAGTCCCCTGACCGGGCCCCAGCATTTT. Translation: CASSPLTGPQHF.

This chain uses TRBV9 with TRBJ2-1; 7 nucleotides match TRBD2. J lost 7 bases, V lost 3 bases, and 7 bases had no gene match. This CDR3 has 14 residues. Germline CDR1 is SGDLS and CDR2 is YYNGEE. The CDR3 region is CASSAGLQLNEQFF. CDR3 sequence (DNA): TGTGCCAGCAGCGCGGGACTACAACTGAATGAGCAGTTCTTC. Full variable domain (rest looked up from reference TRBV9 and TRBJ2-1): DSGVTQTPKHLITATGQRVTLRCSPRSGDLSVYWYQQSLDQGLQFLIQYYNGEERAKGNILERFSAQQFPDLHSELNLSSLELGDSALYFCASSAGLQLNEQFFGPGTRLTVL.

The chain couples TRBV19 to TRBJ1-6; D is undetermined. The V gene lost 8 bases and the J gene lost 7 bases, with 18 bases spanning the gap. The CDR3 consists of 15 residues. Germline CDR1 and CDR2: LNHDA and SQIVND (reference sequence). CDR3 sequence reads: CASSHIPGTNSPLHF. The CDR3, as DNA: TGTGCCAGTTCCCACATCCCAGGTACCAATTCACCCCTCCACTTT.

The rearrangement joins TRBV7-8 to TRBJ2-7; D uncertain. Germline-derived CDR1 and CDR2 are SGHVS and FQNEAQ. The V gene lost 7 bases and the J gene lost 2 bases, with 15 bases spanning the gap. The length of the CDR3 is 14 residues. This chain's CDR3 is CASTPNAVTYEQYF. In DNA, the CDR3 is TGTGCCAGCACTCCCAATGCGGTAACCTACGAGCAGTACTTC.

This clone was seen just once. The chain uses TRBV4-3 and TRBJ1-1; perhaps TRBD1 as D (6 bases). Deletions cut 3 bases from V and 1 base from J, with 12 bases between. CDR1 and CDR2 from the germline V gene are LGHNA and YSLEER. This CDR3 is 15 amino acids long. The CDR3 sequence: CASSQGTRTNTEAFF. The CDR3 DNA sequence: TGCGCCAGCAGCCAGGGGACAAGGACGAACACTGAAGCTTTCTTT.

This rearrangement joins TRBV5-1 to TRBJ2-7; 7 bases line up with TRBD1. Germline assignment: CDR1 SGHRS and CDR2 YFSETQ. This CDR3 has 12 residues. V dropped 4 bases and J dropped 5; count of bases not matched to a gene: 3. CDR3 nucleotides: TGCGCCAGCAGCGCACAGGGGAACGAGCAGTACTTC. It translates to CASSAQGNEQYF. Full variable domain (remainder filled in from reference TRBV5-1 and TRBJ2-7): KAGVTQTPRYLIKTRGQQVTLSCSPISGHRSVSWYQQTPGQGLQFLFEYFSETQRNKGNFPGRFSGRQFSNSRSEMNVSTLELGDSALYLCASSAQGNEQYFGPGTRLTVT.

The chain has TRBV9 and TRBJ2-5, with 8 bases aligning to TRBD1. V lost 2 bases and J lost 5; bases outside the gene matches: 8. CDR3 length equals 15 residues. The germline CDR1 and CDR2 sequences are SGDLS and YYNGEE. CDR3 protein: CASSVVGQGGETQYF. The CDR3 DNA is TGTGCCAGCAGCGTCGTTGGACAGGGCGGTGAGACCCAGTACTTC.

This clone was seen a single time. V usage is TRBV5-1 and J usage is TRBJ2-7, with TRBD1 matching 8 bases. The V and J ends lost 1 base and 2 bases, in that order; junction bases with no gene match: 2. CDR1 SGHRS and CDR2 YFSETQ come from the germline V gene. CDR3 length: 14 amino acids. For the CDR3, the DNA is TGCGCCAGCAGCTTGCAGGGGGCGGCCTACGAGCAGTACTTC. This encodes CASSLQGAAYEQYF.

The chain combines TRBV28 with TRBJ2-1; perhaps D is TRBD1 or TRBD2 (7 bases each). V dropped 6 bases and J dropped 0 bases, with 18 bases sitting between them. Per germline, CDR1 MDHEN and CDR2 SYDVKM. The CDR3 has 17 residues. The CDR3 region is CASRVGGGASSYNEQFF. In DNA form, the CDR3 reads TGTGCCAGCAGGGTGGGAGGGGGCGCTAGCTCCTACAATGAGCAGTTCTTC.

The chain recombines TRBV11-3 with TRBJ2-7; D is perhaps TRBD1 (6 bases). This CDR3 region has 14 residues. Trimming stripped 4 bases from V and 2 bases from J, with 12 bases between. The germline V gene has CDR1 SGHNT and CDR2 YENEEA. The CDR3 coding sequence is TGTGCCAGCAGCTCGGGACACCTAGCCTACGAGCAGTACTTC. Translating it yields CASSSGHLAYEQYF.

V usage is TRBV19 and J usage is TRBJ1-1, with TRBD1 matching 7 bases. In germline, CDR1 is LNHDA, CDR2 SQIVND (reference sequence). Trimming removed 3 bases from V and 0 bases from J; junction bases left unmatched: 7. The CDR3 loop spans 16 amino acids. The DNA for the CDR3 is TGTGCCAGTAGTATGGAGACAGGGTTCATGAACACTGAAGCTTTCTTT. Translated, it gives CASSMETGFMNTEAFF.